Presented here are 26 T cell receptor beta chains from one specimen sequenced in a study of CD8 T cells in ankylosing spondylitis. TCRdb used MiXCR to reprocess the 5' RACE reads, holding one entry per CDR3 protein. Found here are some 140,000 distinct CDR3 sequences, roughly 8.8% of them singletons; the top ten hold more than 7%. The material sequenced was synovial fluid, either unsorted or a sorted T cell fraction (not recorded which). The receptors come from a male donor with ankylosing spondylitis.

This clonotype was seen repeatedly, ten times or more. V usage is TRBV7-8 and J usage is TRBJ2-4; 7 bases map to TRBD1. Trimming took 4 bases from V and 14 from J; bases not matched to a gene: 8. Germline lookup yields CDR1 SGHVS and CDR2 FQNEAQ. The CDR3 sequence is 12 residues long. This CDR3 is CASSSHRGREYF. The CDR3 DNA is TGTGCCAGCAGCTCCCACAGGGGTAGGGAGTACTTC.

This clonotype was recorded many times. The J gene is TRBJ1-5, the V gene TRBV29-1; the D is unclear. The CDR3 covers 10 residues. Germline CDR1 is SQVTM and CDR2 is ANQGSEA. V shed 4 bases and J shed 6 bases, with 4 bases lying between them. For the CDR3, the DNA is TGCAGCGTTGGAAGTCAGCCCCAGCATTTT. This translates into CSVGSQPQHF.

The sample holds a few counts of this clonotype. The V call is TRBV6-5, the J call TRBJ2-5, with D perhaps matching TRBD1 (5 bases). Trimming took off 4 bases at V and 4 bases at J, with 10 bases between the two ends. This CDR3 is built from 13 residues. Per germline, CDR1 MNHEY and CDR2 SVGAGI. The CDR3 DNA reads TGTGCCAGCAGTTTAGGGGTTTTAGAGACCCAGTACTTC. Encoded protein: CASSLGVLETQYF.

This clonotype was picked up a small number of times. The genes are TRBV12-3 or TRBV12-4 and TRBJ2-7; 9 positions agree with TRBD1. V dropped 6 bases and J dropped 4; count of bases not matched to a gene: 10. The CDR3 consists of 15 residues. The DNA of the CDR3 is TGTGCCAGCAGGGGGTCCGGGACAGGGAGGTACGAGCAGTACTTC. The encoded protein is CASRGSGTGRYEQYF.

This clonotype was seen at least ten times. This rearrangement joins TRBV7-2 to TRBJ2-3; 9 nucleotides align to TRBD1. CDR3 length: 15 amino acids. Looked up from germline, CDR1 is SGHTA and CDR2 is FQGNSA. V lost 5 bases and J lost 1; bases outside the gene matches: 4. The CDR3: CASSDRTGGTDTQYF. In DNA, the CDR3 is TGTGCCAGCAGCGACCGGACAGGGGGCACAGATACGCAGTATTTT.

The sample holds a few counts of this clonotype. The V and J genes are TRBV20-1 and TRBJ2-3; D may match TRBD1 or TRBD2 (5 bases each). Germline CDR1 is DFQATT and CDR2 is SNEGSKA (reference sequence). The germline V and J ends were trimmed by 7 bases and 5 bases, with 16 bases remaining between them. The CDR3 sequence is 13 residues long. The CDR3 region has the DNA TGCAGTGTAATGGGGGTAGCCCAAGATACGCAGTATTTT. Residues: CSVMGVAQDTQYF.

In this sample, this clonotype turned up a few times. This chain joins TRBV18 and TRBJ2-7; 7 bases align to TRBD2. Trimming cost V 6 bases and J 3 bases; bases outside gene matches: 5. CDR3 length equals 13 residues. Germline CDR1 reads KGHSH; CDR2 reads LQKENI. CDR3 nucleotide sequence: TGTGCCAGCTCCGTATGGGGGGGCTACGAGCAGTACTTC. Its translation: CASSVWGGYEQYF.

The chain's CDR3 is CASSLVQDSPLHF. CDR3 bases: TGTGCCAGCAGCTTAGTACAAGATTCACCCCTCCACTTT. The rearrangement links TRBV7-8 to TRBJ1-6; D unresolved. CDR3 length: 13 residues. Trimming removed 1 base at V and 8 bases at J, with 6 bases between. CDR1 SGHVS and CDR2 FQNEAQ come from the germline V gene.

This clonotype came up many times. CDR3 nucleotide sequence: TGTGCCGTGAAGGGATTAGCGGGAGGGCAAAAGGGTTACAATGAGCAGTTCTTC. This sequence encodes CAVKGLAGGQKGYNEQFF. The rearrangement joins TRBV6-5 to TRBJ2-1; TRBD2 matches 11 bases. There are 18 residues in the CDR3. Trimming at V came to 11 bases and at J to 4 bases, leaving 19 bases not matched to a gene. Germline V gives CDR1 MNHEY, CDR2 SVGAGI.

There are many counts of this clonotype. The chain couples TRBV19 to TRBJ2-1; weak D call: TRBD1 (5 bases). The germline CDR1 and CDR2 sequences are LNHDA and SQIVND (reference sequence). The CDR3 totals 13 residues. Trimming left V 3 bases short and J 9 bases short, with 12 bases between. CDR3 nucleotides: TGTGCCAGTAGTATGGTAGGGGCCAGTGAGCAGTTCTTC. Translation: CASSMVGASEQFF. The whole variable domain, remainder taken from reference TRBV19 and TRBJ2-1, is DGGITQSPKYLFRKEGQNVTLSCEQNLNHDAMYWYRQDPGQGLRLIYYSQIVNDFQKGDIAEGYSVSREKKESFPLTVTSAQKNPTAFYLCASSMVGASEQFFGPGTRLTVL.

At least ten counts were recorded for this clonotype. V and J are TRBV28 and TRBJ2-7; 12 positions match TRBD2. The CDR3 runs to 17 residues. J was trimmed by 2 bases and V by 4 bases; bases with no gene match: 9. Germline assignment: CDR1 MDHEN and CDR2 SYDVKM. CDR3 region: CASSSGTSGRSTYEQYF. CDR3 nucleotide sequence: TGTGCCAGCAGTTCCGGAACTAGCGGGAGGTCTACCTACGAGCAGTACTTC.

This clonotype was counted many times. The rearrangement links TRBV20-1 to TRBJ1-4; 8 positions agree with TRBD1. CDR1 is DFQATT and CDR2 is SNEGSKA in the germline V gene (reference sequence). The CDR3 has 14 amino acids. With V trimmed by 1 base and J by 5 bases, 3 bases remained unmatched. Here the CDR3 DNA reads TGCAGTGCTAGAGCCCGGACAGGGAATGAAAAACTGTTTTTT. It encodes CSARARTGNEKLFF.

The sample holds a few counts of this clonotype. The chain couples TRBV11-2 to TRBJ1-6, with unresolved D. Germline CDR1 SGHAT, CDR2 FQNNGV. This CDR3 spans 13 amino acids. The germline V and J ends were trimmed by 4 bases and 6 bases, with 7 bases remaining between them. CDR3 sequence: CASSSWSNSPLHF. CDR3 coding DNA: TGTGCCAGCAGCTCCTGGAGTAATTCACCCCTCCACTTT.

There are a few counts of this clonotype. The gene calls are TRBV5-1 and TRBJ1-5; unclear D gene. The V gene's germline CDR1 is SGHRS and CDR2 YFSETQ. Deletions cut 0 bases from V and 5 bases from J, with 6 bases between. The CDR3 has 13 residues. DNA of the CDR3: TGCGCCAGCAGCTTGGTTCCCGATCAGCCCCAGCATTTT. It codes for CASSLVPDQPQHF. Based on the CDR3 plus reference TRBV5-1 and TRBJ1-5, the full variable domain is KAGVTQTPRYLIKTRGQQVTLSCSPISGHRSVSWYQQTPGQGLQFLFEYFSETQRNKGNFPGRFSGRQFSNSRSEMNVSTLELGDSALYLCASSLVPDQPQHFGDGTRLSIL.

The chain joins TRBV5-1 to TRBJ2-3; 7 nucleotides align to TRBD2. J lost 4 bases, V lost 2 bases, and 13 bases had no gene match. The CDR3 has 17 amino acids. The germline V gene has CDR1 SGHRS and CDR2 YFSETQ. The CDR3 loop is CASSLPASGAGPDTQYF. CDR3 bases: TGCGCCAGCAGCTTACCTGCGTCGGGAGCGGGGCCAGATACGCAGTATTTT.

Points on this clonotype: It may be a read error: a sequence one base away is much more abundant. The chain couples TRBV6-5 to TRBJ1-2; D might be TRBD1 (5 bases). Germline lookup yields CDR1 MNHEY and CDR2 SVGAGI. The CDR3 extends over 11 amino acids. DNA of the CDR3: TGTGCCAGCAGACGGGGGGTTGGCTACTCCTTC. As protein: CASRRGVGYSF.

This clonotype occurred a few times. The rearrangement joins TRBV7-2 to TRBJ2-1; maybe TRBD2 (6 bases). The germline V gene has CDR1 SGHTA and CDR2 FQGNSA. The V end lost 1 base, the J end lost 4 bases, and 14 bases lay between the germline ends. The CDR3 spans 16 residues. CDR3 amino acids: CASSLVLASRYNEQFF. CDR3 sequence (DNA): TGTGCCAGCAGCTTAGTACTAGCCTCCCGATACAATGAGCAGTTCTTC.

V and J are TRBV6-1 and TRBJ2-3; possibly TRBD1 or TRBD2 for D (5 bases each). V was trimmed by 6 bases and J by 4 bases, leaving 11 bases between them. From germline, CDR1 is MNHNS and CDR2 SASEGT. This CDR3 is 13 amino acids long. CDR3 loop: CASRGPAADTQYF. CDR3 DNA: TGTGCCAGCAGGGGACCCGCGGCAGATACGCAGTATTTT.

At least ten counts were recorded for this clonotype. The chain joins TRBV3-1 to TRBJ1-1, with D perhaps matching TRBD1 (5 bases). V lost 5 bases, J lost 5 bases, and 15 bases lay in between. The CDR3 runs 14 residues. Germline CDR1 and CDR2: LGHDT and YNNKEL (reference sequence). The CDR3 spells CASSYPGAGTEAFF. CDR3 sequence (DNA): TGTGCCAGCAGCTACCCTGGGGCGGGGACTGAAGCTTTCTTT. The whole variable domain, filled in from reference TRBV3-1 and TRBJ1-1, reads DTAVSQTPKYLVTQMGNDKSIKCEQNLGHDTMYWYKQDSKKFLKIMFSYNNKELIINETVPNRFSPKSPDKAHLNLHINSLELGDSAVYFCASSYPGAGTEAFFGQGTRLTVV.

In its sample, this clonotype was seen many times. The chain has TRBV10-2 and TRBJ2-2, with 8 bases matching TRBD2. Trimming took 0 bases from V and 4 from J; bases not matched to a gene: 10. Looked up from germline, CDR1 is WSHSY and CDR2 is SAAADI. CDR3 size: 18 residues. The CDR3 DNA reads as TGCGCCAGCAGTGAGTCGAGTATTAGCGGGACCGCCACCGGGGAGCTGTTTTTT. Translating gives CASSESSISGTATGELFF.

The chain has TRBV15 and TRBJ1-4; D is uncertain. The CDR3 spans 14 residues. V was pared by 3 bases and J by 5 bases, with 10 bases between. In germline, CDR1 is LNHNV, CDR2 YYDKDF (reference sequence). The CDR3 protein is CATSSGGGNEKLFF. The CDR3 region has the DNA TGTGCCACCAGCAGCGGCGGAGGCAATGAAAAACTGTTTTTT.

Only a few counts were recorded for this clonotype. The CDR3 sequence is CASSPSDRRQETQYF. For the CDR3, the DNA is TGTGCCAGCTCACCCTCTGACAGAAGACAAGAGACCCAGTACTTC. This chain connects TRBV18 to TRBJ2-5; possibly TRBD1 for D (5 bases). This CDR3 is 15 amino acids long. Germline V gene data show CDR1 as KGHSH and CDR2 as LQKENI. V was trimmed by 3 bases and J by 2 bases, leaving 13 bases between them. Filled out from reference TRBV18 and TRBJ2-5, the complete variable domain reads NAGVMQNPRHLVRRRGQEARLRCSPMKGHSHVYWYRQLPEEGLKFMVYLQKENIIDESGMPKERFSAEFPKEGPSILRIQQVVRGDSAAYFCASSPSDRRQETQYFGPGTRLLVL.

This clonotype was detected only a few times. The CDR3: CASRTDRGGDNEQFF. The CDR3, as DNA: TGTGCCAGTAGGACGGACAGGGGAGGGGACAATGAGCAGTTCTTC. The chain links TRBV19 to TRBJ2-1; 9 bases agree with TRBD1. V shed 6 bases and J 5 bases; nucleotides not matched to a gene: 8. This CDR3 has 15 residues. From germline, CDR1 is LNHDA and CDR2 SQIVND (reference sequence).

In its sample, this clonotype was seen many times. This sequence joins TRBV7-8 and TRBJ1-2; D uncertain. CDR1 SGHVS and CDR2 FQNEAQ come from the germline V gene. The CDR3 has 14 residues. V lost 6 bases, J lost 3 bases, and 14 bases lay in between. Here the CDR3 reads CASRPTVSDYGYTF. The CDR3 DNA reads TGTGCCAGCAGGCCTACAGTGAGTGACTATGGCTACACCTTC.

The CDR3, as DNA: TGCGCCAGCAGCCGAAACGCAGGGGGGCCACGTGAAGCTTTCTTT. It translates to CASSRNAGGPREAFF. The chain combines TRBV4-3 with TRBJ1-1, with 7 nucleotides matching TRBD1. V trimming: 4 bases; J trimming: 7 bases; junction bases outside the gene matches: 12. In germline, CDR1 is LGHNA, CDR2 YSLEER. CDR3 length equals 15 residues.

This chain joins TRBV11-2 and TRBJ1-2, with 8 nucleotides matching TRBD1. CDR3 length equals 15 residues. With V trimmed by 6 bases and J by 3 bases, 9 bases remained unmatched. Germline CDR1 SGHAT, CDR2 FQNNGV. For the CDR3, the DNA is TGTGCCAGCAGGTTTTCAGGGGGCGCGGACTATGGCTACACCTTC. Translating it yields CASRFSGGADYGYTF.